The clone carrying this T cell receptor (beta chain) was seen ten or more times. One end of the junction fails to match germline, which may point to a read error. This record belongs to a study of spatial heterogeneity in lung cancer. Time point reported: sample taken at primary tumor resection. Patients with untreated early-stage non-small cell lung cancer, numbering 72, were the donors. TCRdb re-called the 5' RACE reads through MiXCR, storing one row per CDR3 protein. The sample holds about 48,000 distinct CDR3 sequences, roughly 5% seen once. This material consisted of PBMCs, taken at surgery. The clonotype comes from a male donor with early-stage non-small cell lung cancer.

CDR3 protein: CASSLGGLAGEGNEQFF. CDR3 nucleotides: TGTGCTAGCAGCTTAGGGGGACTAGCGGGAGAGGGAAATGAGCAGTTCTTC. The chain employs TRBV7-7 and TRBJ2-1; 14 bases fit TRBD2. The germline V gene encodes CDR1 SSHAT and CDR2 FNYEAQ (reference sequence). The CDR3 has 17 amino acids.